These 25 T cell receptor beta chains originate from one sample sequenced in a study of blood T cell repertoires in COVID-19. Profiled with immunoSEQ multiplex PCR; TCRdb holds only in-frame clones, not every one. The sample includes approximately 400,000 clones, about 89% of them seen just once. The sample comprised PBMCs or T cells enriched from blood (not recorded which). The receptor set was obtained from a man aged 25-45 years who had recovered from COVID-19.

The chain combines TRBV2 with TRBJ1-5, with 7 bases matching TRBD1. V shed 9 bases and J 7 bases; nucleotides not matched to a gene: 9. This CDR3 contains 13 residues. In germline, CDR1 is SNHLY, CDR2 FYNNEI. The CDR3 reads CASRRQGDQPQHF. As DNA, the CDR3 is TGTGCCAGTAGGAGACAGGGAGACCAGCCCCAGCATTTT.

In DNA form, the CDR3 reads TGTGCCTGGAGTGTACTCGGACAGGTTTTCACTGAAGCTTTCTTT. The encoded protein is CAWSVLGQVFTEAFF. The chain recombines TRBV30 with TRBJ1-1; the match to TRBD1 covers 7 bases. Germline CDR1 reads GTSNPN; CDR2 reads SVGIG (reference sequence). The CDR3 runs 15 residues. J gave up 4 bases and V 0 bases, and 8 bases lay outside the gene matches.

The chain uses TRBV30 and TRBJ1-2; D is undetermined. CDR3 length equals 13 residues. CDR1 is GTSNPN, CDR2 SVGIG, per germline (reference sequence). V gave up 6 bases and J gave up 0 bases, with 11 bases separating them. The DNA of the CDR3 is TGTGCCTGTCCTAGCACATCTAACTATGGCTACACCTTC. Its protein is CACPSTSNYGYTF.

The chain links TRBV14 to TRBJ1-2, with unresolved D. The germline gives CDR1 SGHDN, CDR2 FVKESK. Trimming took 4 bases from V and 2 from J, leaving 11 bases between them. The CDR3 sequence is 14 residues long. This chain's CDR3 is CASSRAGENYGYTF. Written as DNA, the CDR3 is TGTGCCAGCAGCCGAGCTGGAGAAAACTATGGCTACACCTTC.

The CDR3 coding sequence is TGTGCCAGCAGCTCCGGGACTAGCACAGATACGCAGTATTTT. Protein sequence: CASSSGTSTDTQYF. The genes are TRBV7-3 and TRBJ2-3; perhaps TRBD2 as D (6 bases). The CDR3 covers 14 residues. Germline assignment: CDR1 SGHTA and CDR2 FQGTGA. The V and J ends lost 4 bases and 0 bases respectively, with 8 bases between them.

V gene TRBV10-1 combines with J gene TRBJ1-1, with D perhaps matching TRBD1 (5 bases). Between the trimmed V and J ends, which lost 0 bases and 0 bases, there was a span of 14 bases. CDR3 size: 17 residues. Germline CDR1 and CDR2: WNHNN and SYGVQD (reference sequence). CDR3 in amino acids: CASSESNRLLLNTEAFF. The DNA for the CDR3 is TGCGCCAGCAGTGAGTCGAACAGGTTACTCCTGAACACTGAAGCTTTCTTT.

The gene calls are TRBV9 and TRBJ1-3, with D possibly TRBD1 on 6 matching bases. CDR3 length equals 15 residues. Trimming removed 0 bases from V and 4 bases from J, with 11 bases in between. Germline CDR1 is SGDLS and CDR2 is YYNGEE. In DNA, the CDR3 is TGTGCCAGCAGCGTAGGCACAGGGCTAGGAAACACCATATATTTT. Amino acids: CASSVGTGLGNTIYF.

V is TRBV7-9 and J is TRBJ1-2; the D gene is possibly TRBD1 (5 bases). Germline CDR1 is SEHNR and CDR2 is FQNEAQ (reference sequence). V lost 7 bases, J lost 1 base, and 13 bases lay in between. This CDR3 contains 14 residues. The CDR3 DNA is TGTGCCAGCACCACCACGACAGATAACTATGGCTACACCTTC. This gives the protein CASTTTTDNYGYTF. Full variable domain (outside the CDR3, taken from reference TRBV7-9 and TRBJ1-2): DTGVSQNPRHKITKRGQNVTFRCDPISEHNRLYWYRQTLGQGPEFLTYFQNEAQLEKSRLLSDRFSAERPKGSFSTLEIQRTEQGDSAMYLCASTTTTDNYGYTFGSGTRLTVV.

The chain couples TRBV9 to TRBJ2-3; TRBD2 matches at 11 bases. The CDR3 length is 16 residues. In germline, CDR1 is SGDLS, CDR2 YYNGEE. V gave up 3 bases and J gave up 6 bases; unmatched junction bases: 9. The DNA for the CDR3 is TGTGCCAGCAGCGCCAAACTAGCGGGGGTTCGGGATACGCAGTATTTT. Translated, it gives CASSAKLAGVRDTQYF.

This clone was seen a single time. The rearrangement joins TRBV13 to TRBJ2-2; D not resolved. Trimming left V 3 bases short and J 5 bases short, with 7 bases between. Germline CDR1 PRHDT, CDR2 FYEKMQ (reference sequence). CDR3 length equals 13 residues. CDR3 amino acids: CASSFPATGELFF. The CDR3 coding sequence is TGTGCCAGCAGCTTTCCCGCGACCGGGGAGCTGTTTTTT.

V is TRBV6-5 and J is TRBJ1-3; the D is unclear. The CDR3 has 14 amino acids. Trimming cost V 6 bases and J 0 bases, with 9 bases left between them. CDR1 and CDR2 (germline): MNHEY, SVGAGI. CDR3: CASRRGDSGNTIYF. The CDR3 bases are TGTGCCAGCAGGCGTGGTGACTCTGGAAACACCATATATTTT.

This clone was seen a single time. The chain has TRBV18 and TRBJ1-1; tentatively, D is TRBD1 (5 bases). Trimming pared 2 bases from V and 0 bases from J, leaving 10 bases between. The CDR3 has 15 amino acids. Germline V gene lookup returns CDR1 KGHSH and CDR2 LQKENI. Here the CDR3 reads CASSPNGGLNTEAFF. As DNA, the CDR3 is TGTGCCAGCTCACCAAACGGGGGTTTGAACACTGAAGCTTTCTTT.

V is TRBV7-9 and J is TRBJ1-2; no firm D call. The ends were cut back, 5 bases at V and 0 bases at J, with 16 bases in the middle. The CDR3 is made up of 16 amino acids. Looked up from germline, CDR1 is SEHNR and CDR2 is FQNEAQ (reference sequence). This CDR3 is CASSPSSSFPNYGYTF. The CDR3 DNA reads TGTGCCAGCAGCCCTTCCTCTTCCTTCCCTAACTATGGCTACACCTTC.

The chain is built from TRBV6-2 or TRBV6-3 and TRBJ2-3, with no clear D. Germline V gives CDR1 MNHEY, CDR2 SVGEGT. The CDR3 sequence is 16 residues long. The germline V and J ends were trimmed by 4 bases and 1 base, with 15 bases remaining between them. The CDR3 sequence: CASSSVSESGTDTQYF. The CDR3 DNA follows: TGTGCCAGCAGTTCCGTTTCAGAGAGCGGCACAGATACGCAGTATTTT.

This chain joins TRBV18 and TRBJ2-2; 8 nucleotides match TRBD2. Germline CDR1 is KGHSH and CDR2 is LQKENI. This CDR3 has 16 amino acids. V dropped 3 bases and J dropped 6; count of bases not matched to a gene: 9. The CDR3, as DNA: TGTGCCAGCTCACCTGCCAGCGGGGGAACATCCGGGGAGCTGTTTTTT. This translates into CASSPASGGTSGELFF.

The CDR3 DNA reads TGTGCCAGTAGTTTCCTACAGGGAAACGAGCAGTACTTC. It encodes CASSFLQGNEQYF. The J gene is TRBJ2-7, the V gene TRBV19; D perhaps matches TRBD1 (6 bases). Germline V gives CDR1 LNHDA, CDR2 SQIVND (reference sequence). The CDR3 covers 13 residues. Trimming took off 5 bases at V and 5 bases at J, with 13 bases between the two ends.

The count of this clone is one. V gene TRBV4-1 combines with J gene TRBJ1-2; D call uncertain. The V and J ends lost 0 bases and 3 bases respectively, with 11 bases between them. The CDR3 length is 15 residues. Germline CDR1 and CDR2: MGHRA and YSYEKL. This CDR3 is CASSQDSEVYYGYTF. CDR3 sequence (DNA): TGCGCCAGCAGCCAAGACTCCGAGGTCTACTATGGCTACACCTTC.

This rearrangement joins TRBV2 to TRBJ1-6; D remains ambiguous. V was cut by 6 bases and J by 4 bases, with 4 bases left in between. Germline CDR1 reads SNHLY; CDR2 reads FYNNEI. The CDR3 totals 12 residues. Written as DNA, the CDR3 is TGTGCCAGCAGAGCGTATAATTCACCCCTCCACTTT. Translating gives CASRAYNSPLHF. The full variable domain, in which reference TRBV2 and TRBJ1-6 provide the parts outside the CDR3, is EPEVTQTPSHQVTQMGQEVILRCVPISNHLYFYWYRQILGQKVEFLVSFYNNEISEKSEIFDDQFSVERPDGSNFTLKIRSTKLEDSAMYFCASRAYNSPLHFGNGTRLTVT.

CDR3 loop: CASKGAGWNEQFF. The CDR3 DNA sequence: TGTGCCAGCAAAGGGGCGGGGTGGAATGAGCAGTTCTTC. The chain employs TRBV27 and TRBJ2-1, with a weak D call TRBD2 (6 bases). The V end was cut by 7 bases, the J end by 7 bases, with 14 bases between. This CDR3 is built from 13 residues. CDR1 is MNHEY, CDR2 SMNVEV, per germline (reference sequence).

This chain uses TRBV9 with TRBJ2-3; tentative D call: TRBD1 (7 bases). Germline V gene data show CDR1 as SGDLS and CDR2 as YYNGEE. The ends were cut back, 4 bases at V and 4 bases at J, with 16 bases in the middle. The CDR3 extends over 15 amino acids. CDR3 DNA: TGTGCCAGCAGCCCTGGAGGGGGCAACGCAGATACGCAGTATTTT. This gives the protein CASSPGGGNADTQYF.

The chain is built from TRBV11-2 and TRBJ2-7; D gene uncertain. Germline V CDR1 and CDR2: SGHAT, FQNNGV. Trimming pared 1 base from V and 3 bases from J, leaving 10 bases between. This CDR3 is built from 14 residues. The CDR3 spells CASSLAGKSYEQYF. The CDR3 DNA follows: TGTGCCAGCAGCTTAGCGGGTAAGAGCTACGAGCAGTACTTC.

In its sample, this clone was seen a few times. The J gene is TRBJ1-2, the V gene TRBV7-9; D unresolved. The germline V and J ends were trimmed by 7 bases and 3 bases, with 18 bases remaining between them. From germline, CDR1 is SEHNR and CDR2 FQNEAQ (reference sequence). There are 15 residues in the CDR3. The CDR3 loop is CASTKAVTGDYGYTF. In DNA form, the CDR3 reads TGTGCCAGCACCAAAGCTGTAACGGGTGACTATGGCTACACCTTC. Full variable domain (missing parts from reference TRBV7-9 and TRBJ1-2): DTGVSQNPRHKITKRGQNVTFRCDPISEHNRLYWYRQTLGQGPEFLTYFQNEAQLEKSRLLSDRFSAERPKGSFSTLEIQRTEQGDSAMYLCASTKAVTGDYGYTFGSGTRLTVV.

This clone was seen once. The chain uses TRBV6-2 or TRBV6-3 and TRBJ2-3, with 7 bases lining up with TRBD1. The trim removed 5 bases at V and 4 bases at J, leaving 9 bases unmatched. The CDR3 spans 15 residues. The germline gives CDR1 MNHEY, CDR2 SVGEGT. The CDR3 bases are TGTGCCAGCAGTGCGCGCAAGGGGGCTGCAGATACGCAGTATTTT. It translates to CASSARKGAADTQYF.

This chain links TRBV5-1 with TRBJ2-5; D gene unclear. The CDR3 extends over 15 amino acids. The germline CDR1 and CDR2 sequences are SGHRS and YFSETQ. Deletions cut 1 base from V and 5 bases from J, with 15 bases between. The CDR3 region is CASSLSDGNGETQYF. The CDR3 DNA sequence: TGCGCCAGCAGCTTGAGCGACGGCAATGGGGAGACCCAGTACTTC.

The chain is built from TRBV4-1 and TRBJ2-7; TRBD2 might be the D (5 bases). CDR3 length equals 13 residues. The germline gives CDR1 MGHRA, CDR2 YSYEKL. The ends were cut back, 6 bases at V and 3 bases at J, with 12 bases in the middle. The CDR3 loop reads CASSRSGDYEQYF. CDR3 DNA: TGCGCCAGCAGTCGATCCGGGGACTACGAGCAGTACTTC.